The clone carrying this TCR beta chain came up once. What it binds is unknown. The sample is drawn from a study of shared clonotypes between healthy human individuals. In the study's own analysis: As immunoSEQ supplied junction-only sequences (without quality scores), filtering differed. Only in-frame clones appear in the TCRdb table, and some are missing; sequencing was by immunoSEQ multiplex PCR. The V and J calls and clone size were taken over from that table, and D and trimming were inferred from the DNA. The table lists around 700,000 clones, approximately 90% of them singletons, with roughly 22% in the top ten. Germline CDR1 is MNHEY and CDR2 is SMNVEV (reference sequence). Trimming removed 2 bases at V and 5 bases at J, with 12 bases between. The CDR3 runs to 14 residues. Naive CD8 cells, CD45RO-negative and positively selected for CCR7, excluded terminally differentiated effector memory CD45RA+ cells.

Study results and caveats: The sharing of about 5% of naive CD4 clonotypes was seen across a few donors.

The receptor's source is a man aged 30 to 39 in good health. The chain combines TRBV27 with TRBJ2-5; the D is unclear. Material for sequencing was naive CD8+ T cells sorted from blood. In DNA, the CDR3 is TGTGCCAGCAGTTTAAAAGGACGCCTGGAGACCCAGTACTTC. Protein product: CASSLKGRLETQYF.